Each of the 19 T cell receptor beta chains below was sequenced from the same sample in a study of blood T cells in healthy people across ages. A second PCR of 7 to 11 cycles used a sample-barcoded 5' primer and a J-beta primer mix. TCRdb used MiXCR to reprocess the 5' RACE reads, holding one entry per CDR3 protein. The data contain about 640,000 distinct CDR3 sequences, about 28% of them singletons. The source material was blood. Receptors were obtained from a woman aged 80 or over in good health.

In this sample, this clonotype turned up once. The chain has TRBV15 and TRBJ2-5; possible D gene TRBD2, 5 bases. Germline lookup yields CDR1 LNHNV and CDR2 YYDKDF (reference sequence). This CDR3 spans 13 amino acids. V lost 4 bases and J lost 1, with 7 bases in between. The CDR3 bases are TGTGCCACCAGCACGGGAAGCCAAGAGACCCAGTACTTC. It encodes CATSTGSQETQYF.

This clonotype was seen at least ten times. V usage is TRBV6-6 and J usage is TRBJ2-5; 8 bases are a match to TRBD2. The closer fit of TRBJ2-7 to the DNA end suggests the J call may be wrong. CDR3 length: 13 amino acids. Germline loops: CDR1 MNHNY, CDR2 SVGAGI (reference sequence). This chain's CDR3 is CASLPSGGYEQYF. The CDR3 bases are TGTGCCAGCCTCCCCAGCGGGGGATACGAGCAGTACTTC.

About this clonotype: A single base separates this from a much larger clone, so it may be a read error. The rearrangement links TRBV15 to TRBJ2-7, with D possibly matching TRBD2 (6 bases). The V end lost 4 bases, the J end lost 6 bases, and 10 bases lay between the germline ends. This CDR3 region has 12 residues. Germline CDR1 reads LNHNV; CDR2 reads YYDKDF (reference sequence). The CDR3 loop is CATSIEEGEQYF. The CDR3 nucleotides read TGTGCCACCAGCATCGAGGAGGGCGAGCAGTACTTC.

The chain joins TRBV4-2 to TRBJ1-6; D call uncertain. Germline lookup yields CDR1 LGHNA and CDR2 YNFKEQ. The CDR3 length is 14 residues. V gave up 4 bases and J gave up 9 bases, with 13 bases separating them. The CDR3 region has the DNA TGTGCCAGCAGCCCGGGGTCCCGGGGTTCACCCCTCCACTTT. Amino acids: CASSPGSRGSPLHF.

This clonotype was seen repeatedly, ten times or more. The genes are TRBV7-6 and TRBJ1-5; D gene ambiguous. Deletions cut 5 bases from V and 6 bases from J, with 11 bases between. Germline V lookup: CDR1 SGHVS, CDR2 FNYEAQ. CDR3 length equals 13 residues. CDR3 nucleotide sequence: TGTGCCAGCAGCGTTAGCGGGGTTCAGCCCCAGCATTTT. This encodes CASSVSGVQPQHF.

Ten or more counts support this clonotype. The J gene is TRBJ1-5, the V gene TRBV6-1; 7 bases match TRBD1. Germline CDR1 reads MNHNS; CDR2 reads SASEGT. V was clipped by 6 bases and J by 1 base; unmatched bases: 12. This CDR3 spans 17 amino acids. The DNA for the CDR3 is TGTGCCAGCAGCTCACCCCCCGTGACAGGGAGCAATCAGCCCCAGCATTTT. It is translated as CASSSPPVTGSNQPQHF.

This clonotype was counted at least ten times. V usage is TRBV9 and J usage is TRBJ2-1; tentatively, D is TRBD2 (5 bases). The CDR3 loop spans 14 amino acids. The ends were cut back, 0 bases at V and 9 bases at J, with 13 bases in the middle. The germline V gene encodes CDR1 SGDLS and CDR2 YYNGEE. The CDR3 DNA is TGTGCCAGCAGCGTAGCTACGGATGGAGGTGAGCAGTTCTTC. This translates into CASSVATDGGEQFF.

Notes on this clonotype: A much larger clone is a single base away; this may be a read error. The chain employs TRBV7-2 and TRBJ1-2; D may be TRBD1 (5 bases). The V gene lost 3 bases and the J gene lost 12 bases, with 14 bases spanning the gap. CDR1 is SGHTA and CDR2 is FQGNSA in the germline V gene. CDR3 length: 12 amino acids. CDR3 protein: CASSFGPRGHTF. The DNA of the CDR3 is TGTGCCAGCAGCTTCGGGCCGCGGGGCCACACCTTC.

This clonotype appeared many times. CDR3 in DNA: TGTGCCAGCTCACTGGCACTGGGACAGGGGGCGTACTACGAGCAGTACTTC. Protein product: CASSLALGQGAYYEQYF. The J gene is TRBJ2-7, the V gene TRBV18; 12 positions agree with TRBD1. The J segment lost 3 bases and the V segment lost 4 bases, leaving 10 bases of the junction unmatched. The CDR3 runs to 17 residues. Germline V gives CDR1 KGHSH, CDR2 LQKENI.

This clonotype was detected only a few times. A much larger clone lies a single base off, so this may be a read error. The chain links TRBV20-1 to TRBJ2-5, with D possibly being TRBD2 (5 bases). This CDR3 comprises 14 residues. Looked up from germline, CDR1 is DFQATT and CDR2 is SNEGSKA (reference sequence). In DNA form, the CDR3 reads TGCAGTGCGAGAGGGCGGGCCGTCTACAATGAGCAGTACTTC. It codes for CSARGRAVYNEQYF.

This clonotype was seen at least ten times. This rearrangement joins TRBV5-1 to TRBJ1-1; perhaps TRBD1 as D (5 bases). V was trimmed by 0 bases and J by 9 bases, leaving 12 bases between them. This CDR3 spans 13 amino acids. Per germline, CDR1 SGHRS and CDR2 YFSETQ. This CDR3 reads CASSLALRTKAFF. The CDR3 region has the DNA TGCGCCAGCAGCTTGGCCTTAAGGACAAAAGCTTTCTTT.

This clonotype was observed many times. The rearrangement links TRBV5-1 to TRBJ2-3; D ambiguous. The CDR3 spans 13 residues. Trimming pared 0 bases from V and 4 bases from J, leaving 6 bases between. Germline CDR1 reads SGHRS; CDR2 reads YFSETQ. The CDR3 loop reads CASSLGSSDTQYF. CDR3 sequence (DNA): TGCGCCAGCAGCTTGGGCTCCTCAGATACGCAGTATTTT.

The chain couples TRBV5-1 to TRBJ2-7; TRBD2 matches 10 bases. V gave up 0 bases and J gave up 5 bases; unmatched junction bases: 5. The CDR3 consists of 15 residues. Per the germline V gene, CDR1 is SGHRS and CDR2 is YFSETQ. CDR3 sequence: CASSLGGLAINEQYF. The CDR3 DNA is TGCGCCAGCAGCTTGGGGGGACTAGCGATCAACGAGCAGTACTTC.

This clonotype occurred many times. This chain links TRBV29-1 with TRBJ2-1; 12 nucleotides line up with TRBD2. Germline V lookup: CDR1 SQVTM, CDR2 ANQGSEA. This CDR3 spans 16 amino acids. V lost 7 bases and J lost 7; bases outside the gene matches: 14. CDR3 sequence (DNA): TGCAGCGCCCAGAGGGCTAGCGGGGGGGCCGGTAATGAGCAGTTCTTC. Translation: CSAQRASGGAGNEQFF.

This clonotype occurred many times. This chain links TRBV27 with TRBJ2-5, with 8 bases matching TRBD2. Trimming cost V 4 bases and J 4 bases; bases outside gene matches: 11. CDR3 length: 16 amino acids. Germline values: CDR1 MNHEY, CDR2 SMNVEV (reference sequence). The CDR3 bases are TGTGCCAGCAGTTCCCTTTTCGGGGGGGCCGGAGAGACCCAGTACTTC. Protein product: CASSSLFGGAGETQYF.

The table lists this clonotype with many counts. The chain employs TRBV6-5 and TRBJ1-6, with 7 positions matching TRBD1. The CDR3 extends over 16 amino acids. Unmatched junction bases numbered 5, after V lost 6 bases and J lost 0 bases. Germline V gene sequence: CDR1 MNHEY, CDR2 SVGAGI. This CDR3 reads CASSSGGSSYNSPLHF. CDR3 DNA: TGTGCCAGCAGCTCAGGGGGGAGCTCCTATAATTCACCCCTCCACTTT.

The gene calls are TRBV4-3 and TRBJ1-5, with TRBD1 identical over 8 bases. The V and J ends lost 4 bases and 0 bases, in that order; junction bases with no gene match: 2. Looked up from germline, CDR1 is LGHNA and CDR2 is YSLEER. The CDR3 runs 15 residues. As DNA, the CDR3 is TGCGCCAGCAGCCGAGACAGGGGTAGCAATCAGCCCCAGCATTTT. Protein: CASSRDRGSNQPQHF.

This clonotype was seen repeatedly, ten times or more. This chain uses TRBV5-1 with TRBJ1-2; 9 positions match TRBD1. V shed 6 bases, J shed 5 bases, and the junction held 8 bases outside the gene matches. This CDR3 spans 14 amino acids. Germline lookup yields CDR1 SGHRS and CDR2 YFSETQ. The CDR3 DNA reads TGCGCCAGCACCAAACAGGGGGCGGCGTATGGCTACACCTTC. Protein product: CASTKQGAAYGYTF.

The count of this clonotype is one. This rearrangement joins TRBV20-1 to TRBJ1-5; D is unclear. Germline lookup yields CDR1 DFQATT and CDR2 SNEGSKA (reference sequence). Between the trimmed V and J ends, which lost 0 bases and 5 bases, there was a span of 8 bases. This CDR3 region has 13 residues. CDR3 nucleotide sequence: TGCAGTGCTAGAGATCTTGGGGATCAGCCCCAGCATTTT. It is translated as CSARDLGDQPQHF.